This T cell receptor (beta chain) originates from a study of blood T cell repertoires in COVID-19. Study at large: Sites in the United States, Italy and Spain provided acute and convalescent COVID-19 samples. In each case, the material was cDNA or gDNA derived from T cells, B-cell-depleted T cells, or PBMCs.

With 3 bases clipped from V and 5 bases from J, the junction kept 7 bases outside the gene matches. CDR1 and CDR2 from the germline V gene are SGDLS and YYNGEE. The CDR3 spans 14 residues. Seattle researchers signed up patients amid active infection and tracked them longitudinally. Assay: immunoSEQ multiplex PCR; the TCRdb copy retains only in-frame clones and omits some. Seen here are approximately 330,000 clones, 80% to 90% observed once, and the top ten hold 9.9%. The specimen was peripheral blood. The V call is TRBV9, the J call TRBJ2-5; 7 bases fit TRBD1. The clonotype comes from a man aged 25-40 years with COVID-19, enrolled during active disease. Here the CDR3 DNA reads TGTGCCAGCAGCGGTCTGACAGGGACGGAGACCCAGTACTTC. This sequence encodes CASSGLTGTETQYF.